One and the same sample provided the 11 T cell receptor beta chains below, sequenced in a study of blood T cell repertoires in COVID-19. Here immunoSEQ multiplex PCR was the method, and the copy in TCRdb shows in-frame clones only, minus some. The sample shows 110,000 or so clones, around 83% of them seen only once. The material sequenced was peripheral blood. The receptors stem from a woman in her sixties or seventies with COVID-19, enrolled during active disease.

This clone has only one observation. The V gene is TRBV5-1, the J gene TRBJ2-2; D may be TRBD1 (6 bases). The CDR3 has 15 amino acids. Per the germline V gene, CDR1 is SGHRS and CDR2 is YFSETQ. V was pared by 2 bases and J by 4 bases, with 12 bases between. CDR3 protein: CASSFAGEITGELFF. The DNA for the CDR3 is TGCGCCAGCAGCTTTGCAGGGGAGATCACCGGGGAGCTGTTTTTT.

The V gene is TRBV11-2, the J gene TRBJ1-2; TRBD1 aligns across 10 bases. This CDR3 region has 15 residues. CDR1 and CDR2 (germline): SGHAT, FQNNGV. V gave up 5 bases and J gave up 6 bases; unmatched junction bases: 9. CDR3 in DNA: TGTGCCAGCAGCATCCGACAGGGGGCTGTAGATGGCTACACCTTC. It yields the protein CASSIRQGAVDGYTF.

This chain joins TRBV5-3 and TRBJ2-7, with TRBD2 as a possible D gene (5 bases). TRBV5-3 is identified as an open reading frame with a role that is uncertain. This CDR3 spans 14 amino acids. Trimming shortened V by 0 bases and J by 4 bases, and 11 bases separated the two germline ends. The CDR3 sequence: CARSLGGSGYEQYF. CDR3 nucleotides: TGTGCCAGAAGCTTGGGAGGGTCGGGTTACGAGCAGTACTTC.

The rearrangement joins TRBV12-3 or TRBV12-4 to TRBJ1-5, with D possibly TRBD1 on 5 matching bases. This CDR3 is built from 12 residues. V was clipped by 3 bases and J by 5 bases, with 5 bases between them. The CDR3 coding sequence is TGTGCCAGCAGTTTCAGGGATCAGCCCCAGCATTTT. Amino acid sequence: CASSFRDQPQHF.

The chain has TRBV2 and TRBJ1-3, with unresolved D. This CDR3 has 16 amino acids. Trimming took 4 bases from V and 0 from J, leaving 13 bases between them. CDR1 and CDR2 (germline): SNHLY, FYNNEI. The CDR3 is CASSGYGVLSGNTIYF. For the CDR3, the DNA is TGTGCCAGCAGTGGGTACGGGGTCCTCTCTGGAAACACCATATATTTT.

The genes are TRBV6-5 and TRBJ1-2, with D possibly matching TRBD1 (5 bases). This CDR3 is built from 14 residues. CDR1 and CDR2 from the germline V gene are MNHEY and SVGAGI. The V gene lost 3 bases and the J gene lost 4 bases, with 12 bases spanning the gap. The CDR3 nucleotides are TGTGCCAGCAGTTATAGACAGCTGACCTATGGCTACACCTTC. This codes for CASSYRQLTYGYTF.

J is TRBJ1-1 and V is TRBV2, with a weak D call TRBD1 (6 bases). This CDR3 region has 12 residues. Trimming took 2 bases from V and 12 from J, leaving 13 bases between them. Germline V gives CDR1 SNHLY, CDR2 FYNNEI. The CDR3 region is CASSELHRETFF. Written as DNA, the CDR3 is TGTGCCAGCAGTGAACTTCACAGGGAGACTTTCTTT.

V and J are TRBV15 and TRBJ1-2; TRBD1 matches at 7 bases. CDR1 is LNHNV, CDR2 YYDKDF, per germline (reference sequence). The CDR3 length is 14 residues. V was pared by 0 bases and J by 4 bases, with 2 bases of the junction left unmatched. The chain's CDR3 is CATSRDDRVYGYTF. In DNA, the CDR3 is TGTGCCACCAGCAGAGATGACAGGGTCTATGGCTACACCTTC.

The genes are TRBV28 and TRBJ1-1; 8 bases align to TRBD1. V gave up 6 bases and J gave up 4 bases; unmatched junction bases: 10. This CDR3 has 15 residues. Germline values: CDR1 MDHEN, CDR2 SYDVKM. As DNA, the CDR3 is TGTGCCAGCAGATCGGGACAGGAGGAGGGCACTGAAGCTTTCTTT. Protein sequence: CASRSGQEEGTEAFF.

This clone was recorded a few times. The chain is built from TRBV10-3 and TRBJ1-1; 7 bases fit TRBD1. This CDR3 spans 13 amino acids. CDR1 and CDR2 from the germline V gene are ENHRY and SYGVKD. The ends lost 6 bases at V and 11 bases at J; junction bases unmatched: 12. CDR3 residues: CAISAGGTGVAFF. Written as DNA, the CDR3 is TGTGCCATCAGCGCGGGGGGAACAGGGGTTGCTTTCTTT.

The rearrangement joins TRBV4-3 to TRBJ1-6; TRBD1 might be the D (6 bases). Germline V lookup: CDR1 LGHNA, CDR2 YSLEER. V was cut by 0 bases and J by 8 bases, with 14 bases left in between. The CDR3 is 16 amino acids. CDR3 region: CASSQDWAGVDSPLHF. The CDR3 bases are TGCGCCAGCAGCCAAGATTGGGCAGGGGTTGATTCACCCCTCCACTTT.